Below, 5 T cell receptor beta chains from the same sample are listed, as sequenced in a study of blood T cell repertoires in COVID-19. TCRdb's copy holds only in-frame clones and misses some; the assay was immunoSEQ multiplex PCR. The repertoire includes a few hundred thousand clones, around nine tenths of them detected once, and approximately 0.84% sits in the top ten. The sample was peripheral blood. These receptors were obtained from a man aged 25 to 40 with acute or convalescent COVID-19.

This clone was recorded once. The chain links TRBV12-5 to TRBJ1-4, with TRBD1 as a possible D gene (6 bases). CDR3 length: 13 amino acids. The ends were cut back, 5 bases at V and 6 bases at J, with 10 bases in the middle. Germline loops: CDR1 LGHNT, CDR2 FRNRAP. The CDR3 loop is CASGQGLDEKLFF. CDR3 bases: TGTGCTAGTGGTCAGGGGTTGGATGAAAAACTGTTTTTT.

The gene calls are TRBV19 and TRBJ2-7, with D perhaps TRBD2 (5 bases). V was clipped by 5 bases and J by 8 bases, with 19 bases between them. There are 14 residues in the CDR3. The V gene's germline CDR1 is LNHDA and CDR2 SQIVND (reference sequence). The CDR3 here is CASSSGKTTPKQYF. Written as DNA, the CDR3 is TGTGCCAGTAGTTCGGGGAAGACTACTCCCAAGCAGTACTTC.

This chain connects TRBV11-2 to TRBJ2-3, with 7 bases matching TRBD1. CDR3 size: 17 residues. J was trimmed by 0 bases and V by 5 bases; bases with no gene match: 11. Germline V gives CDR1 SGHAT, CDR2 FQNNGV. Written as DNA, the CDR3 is TGTGCCAGCAGCCCAGGGGGTAGCCCTCATAGCACAGATACGCAGTATTTT. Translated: CASSPGGSPHSTDTQYF.

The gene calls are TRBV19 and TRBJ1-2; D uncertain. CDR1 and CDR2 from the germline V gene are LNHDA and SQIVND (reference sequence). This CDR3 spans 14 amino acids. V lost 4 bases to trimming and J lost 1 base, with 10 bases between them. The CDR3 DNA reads TGTGCCAGTAGTAAACAGACCAATAACTATGGCTACACCTTC. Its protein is CASSKQTNNYGYTF.

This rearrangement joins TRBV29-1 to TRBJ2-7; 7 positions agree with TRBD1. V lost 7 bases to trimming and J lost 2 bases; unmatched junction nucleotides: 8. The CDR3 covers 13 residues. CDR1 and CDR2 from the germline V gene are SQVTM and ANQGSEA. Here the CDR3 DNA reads TGCAGCGCCGAGACAGGGCGCGCCTACGAGCAGTACTTC. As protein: CSAETGRAYEQYF.